A selection of T cell receptor beta chains follows, all from one sample in a study of neurological immune-mediated disorders. TCRdb reprocessed the 5' RACE reads via MiXCR and lists one record per CDR3 protein. Of 45,000 to 60,000 distinct CDR3 sequences in the sample, 2% to 3% were seen once. Sequenced input: PBMCs. The receptor set was obtained from a man in his fifties with multiple sclerosis. CDR3s include the opening cysteine and the closing phenylalanine or tryptophan. A D gene is named only where the DNA matches it firmly. Part of the rows lack a size; the others show once, few, many or a class for expanded clones.

d_gene | abundance | len | j_gene | v_gene | CDR3aa | CDR3nt
TRBD1 | many | 14 | TRBJ1-4 | TRBV10-3 | CATGQGRSNEKLFF | TGTGCCACCGGACAGGGGAGATCTAATGAAAAACTGTTTTTT
. | many | 13 | TRBJ1-4 | TRBV14 | CASSQGRDEKLFF | TGTGCCAGCAGCCAGGGGAGGGATGAAAAACTGTTTTTT
. | many | 13 | TRBJ1-4 | TRBV5-1 | CASSWQGDEKLFF | TGCGCCAGCAGCTGGCAGGGAGACGAAAAACTGTTTTTT
TRBD1 | many | 21 | TRBJ1-6 | TRBV27 | CASSFSFRDRERNWPNSPLHF | TGTGCCAGCAGTTTCTCTTTCCGGGACAGGGAGAGAAACTGGCCTAATTCACCCCTCCACTTT
. | many | 13 | TRBJ1-4 | TRBV3-1 | CASSQWQGEKLFF | TGTGCCAGCAGCCAATGGCAGGGAGAAAAACTGTTTTTT
. | many | 14 | TRBJ2-4 | TRBV12-3/TRBV12-4 | CASSLGRGLDIQYF | TGTGCCAGCAGTTTAGGCCGGGGGCTCGACATTCAGTACTTC
TRBD2 | . | 14 | TRBJ2-1 | TRBV7-2 | CASSLGGTSKVQFF | TGTGCCAGCAGCTTAGGCGGGACTAGCAAGGTGCAGTTCTTC
TRBD1 | many | 15 | TRBJ1-1 | TRBV20-1 | CSASRTGTGGTEAFF | TGCAGTGCTAGCCGGACCGGGACAGGGGGCACTGAAGCTTTCTTT
. | many | 11 | TRBJ2-3 | TRBV3-1 | CASKGVDTQYF | TGTGCCAGCAAGGGCGTAGATACGCAGTATTTT
. | few | 20 | TRBJ1-5 | TRBV4-3 | CASSQDGPTARDYSNQPQHF | TGCGCCAGCAGCCAAGATGGCCCAACCGCGAGGGACTATAGCAATCAACCCCAGCATTTT
. | many | 13 | TRBJ1-1 | TRBV15 | CATSGAGGTEAFF | TGTGCCACCAGCGGAGCCGGGGGCACTGAAGCTTTCTTT
. | many | 14 | TRBJ2-6 | TRBV9 | CASSGGLGANVLTF | TGTGCCAGCAGCGGTGGGTTGGGGGCCAACGTCCTGACTTTC
TRBD1 | many | 15 | TRBJ2-5 | TRBV20-1 | CSASAGQGALMAQYF | TGCAGTGCTAGTGCTGGACAGGGGGCCCTCATGGCCCAGTACTTC
. | many | 14 | TRBJ2-1 | TRBV4-1 | CASSQEASVGGQFF | TGCGCCAGCAGCCAAGAAGCCTCGGTGGGCGGGCAGTTCTTC
TRBD1 | . | 16 | TRBJ1-2 | TRBV12-5 | CASGFYPGTGASGYTF | TGTGCTAGTGGTTTCTACCCGGGGACAGGAGCTTCGGGCTACACCTTC
. | many | 13 | TRBJ2-2 | TRBV29-1 | CSVTHSNTGELFF | TGCAGCGTGACTCACTCGAACACCGGGGAGCTGTTTTTT
TRBD1 | many | 14 | TRBJ1-5 | TRBV5-6 | CASSGTGGGQPQHF | TGTGCCAGCAGCGGGACAGGGGGCGGTCAGCCCCAGCATTTT
. | many | 14 | TRBJ2-1 | TRBV7-2 | CASSFIRGNNEQFF | TGTGCCAGCAGCTTCATCCGGGGAAACAATGAGCAGTTCTTC
. | many | 14 | TRBJ2-5 | TRBV5-5 | CASSSPRYQETQYF | TGTGCCAGCAGCTCCCCCCGGTACCAAGAGACCCAGTACTTC
. | . | 15 | TRBJ2-4 | TRBV5-6 | CASSNSGIAKNIQYF | TGTGCCAGCTCGAATAGCGGAATAGCCAAAAACATTCAGTACTTC
. | many | 13 | TRBJ2-7 | TRBV5-6 | CASSFWLGYEQYF | TGTGCCAGCAGCTTCTGGCTCGGCTACGAGCAGTACTTC
. | many | 14 | TRBJ2-7 | TRBV7-2 | CASSLASQSYEQYF | TGTGCCAGCAGCTTAGCTAGTCAATCCTACGAGCAGTACTTC
. | many | 12 | TRBJ2-5 | TRBV5-1 | CASGQDEETQYF | TGCGCCAGCGGCCAGGACGAAGAGACCCAGTACTTC
. | many | 14 | TRBJ2-6 | TRBV20-1 | CSARPGSGANVLTF | TGCAGTGCTAGGCCGGGATCTGGGGCCAACGTCCTGACTTTC
TRBD2 | many | 15 | TRBJ2-3 | TRBV4-2 | CASRQTSGATDTQYF | TGTGCCAGCAGGCAGACTAGCGGGGCCACAGATACGCAGTATTTT
. | few | 14 | TRBJ2-7 | TRBV14 | CASNPIGSSYEQYF | TGTGCCAGCAACCCTATAGGCAGCTCCTACGAGCAGTACTTC
. | many | 15 | TRBJ1-5 | TRBV7-2 | CASSLGGRGEQPQHF | TGTGCCAGCAGCTTAGGGGGTCGGGGGGAACAGCCCCAGCATTTT
. | few | 16 | TRBJ1-2 | TRBV7-8 | CASSSSSGPPLGGYTF | TGTGCCAGCAGCTCTAGTTCGGGGCCCCCCTTGGGTGGCTACACCTTC
. | many | 15 | TRBJ1-1 | TRBV7-2 | CASSSAGGANTEAFF | TGTGCCAGCAGCTCGGCGGGGGGAGCGAACACTGAAGCTTTCTTT
. | many | 13 | TRBJ2-7 | TRBV27 | CASSPGPLYEQYF | TGTGCCAGCAGTCCCGGGCCTCTCTACGAGCAGTACTTC
. | many | 13 | TRBJ1-1 | TRBV27 | CASSLSAGGRAFF | TGTGCCAGCAGTTTATCGGCGGGGGGACGGGCTTTCTTT
. | many | 12 | TRBJ2-5 | TRBV15 | CATSRDRETQYF | TGTGCCACCAGCAGAGACCGAGAGACCCAGTACTTC
. | many | 15 | TRBJ1-4 | TRBV12-3/TRBV12-4 | CASSKRGTVVEKLFF | TGTGCCAGCAGTAAAAGAGGGACCGTTGTTGAAAAACTGTTTTTT
. | few | 16 | TRBJ2-6 | TRBV12-3/TRBV12-4 | CASSLPTVSGANVLTF | TGTGCCAGCAGTTTACCGACAGTGTCTGGGGCCAACGTCCTGACTTTC
. | many | 18 | TRBJ1-2 | TRBV6-5 | CASSYSSRGEAEIYGYTF | TGTGCCAGCAGTTACTCGAGTCGGGGCGAGGCAGAGATCTATGGCTACACCTTC
TRBD1 | many | 14 | TRBJ1-1 | TRBV5-1 | CASSGDREDTEAFF | TGCGCCAGCAGCGGTGACAGGGAGGACACTGAAGCTTTCTTT
TRBD1 | many | 14 | TRBJ2-5 | TRBV5-1 | CASRSGQGQETQYF | TGCGCCAGCAGATCCGGACAGGGACAAGAGACCCAGTACTTC
TRBD2 | many | 18 | TRBJ2-2 | TRBV7-2 | CASSPPGLAGVGTGELFF | TGTGCCAGCAGCCCCCCCGGACTAGCGGGGGTGGGGACCGGGGAGCTGTTTTTT
. | many | 13 | TRBJ1-2 | TRBV7-9 | CASSPDSPYGYTF | TGTGCCAGCAGCCCGGACAGTCCCTATGGCTACACCTTC
TRBD1 | many | 15 | TRBJ2-2 | TRBV5-1 | CASSSGTGDTGELFF | TGCGCCAGCAGCTCCGGGACAGGAGACACCGGGGAGCTGTTTTTT
. | many | 13 | TRBJ1-1 | TRBV7-9 | CASNDQGWTEAFF | TGTGCCAGCAACGACCAGGGTTGGACTGAAGCTTTCTTT
TRBD1 | many | 13 | TRBJ1-1 | TRBV18 | CASSPPGGGEAFF | TGTGCCAGCTCACCCCCAGGGGGAGGTGAAGCTTTCTTT
. | many | 14 | TRBJ1-1 | TRBV29-1 | CSVDKSRANTEAFF | TGCAGCGTTGATAAATCCCGAGCGAACACTGAAGCTTTCTTT
. | many | 12 | TRBJ2-5 | TRBV7-6 | CASGGPARAQYF | TGTGCCTCCGGAGGACCCGCGAGAGCCCAGTACTTC
. | many | 16 | TRBJ1-1 | TRBV4-3 | CASSQDTGRGGTEAFF | TGCGCCAGCAGCCAAGACACCGGGCGGGGGGGCACTGAAGCTTTCTTT
TRBD1 | many | 15 | TRBJ1-2 | TRBV5-1 | CASSLAGTANYGYTF | TGCGCCAGCAGCTTGGCTGGGACAGCTAACTATGGCTACACCTTC
. | many | 14 | TRBJ1-1 | TRBV7-2 | CASSPPRGFTEAFF | TGTGCCAGCAGCCCTCCCAGGGGTTTCACTGAAGCTTTCTTT
. | many | 13 | TRBJ2-7 | TRBV18 | CASSPDRAYEQYF | TGTGCCAGCTCACCCGACAGAGCCTACGAGCAGTACTTC
TRBD1 | many | 15 | TRBJ1-1 | TRBV7-8 | CASSFIGTGNTEAFF | TGTGCCAGCAGCTTCATCGGGACAGGGAACACTGAAGCTTTCTTT
. | many | 15 | TRBJ2-5 | TRBV5-5 | CASSLGTVNQETQYF | TGTGCCAGCAGCTTGGGGACAGTGAACCAAGAGACCCAGTACTTC
. | many | 11 | TRBJ1-1 | TRBV12-3/TRBV12-4 | CASRVGGPTFF | TGTGCCAGCAGAGTCGGGGGGCCAACTTTCTTT
. | many | 19 | TRBJ2-5 | TRBV21-1 | CASTRGNGASGGRKETQYF | TGTGCCAGCACCCGAGGGAATGGGGCTAGCGGGGGGCGCAAAGAGACCCAGTACTTC
TRBD2 | many | 15 | TRBJ2-3 | TRBV10-3 | CAISEIAGDTDTQYF | TGTGCCATCAGTGAAATAGCGGGGGACACAGATACGCAGTATTTT
TRBD1 | many | 15 | TRBJ2-2 | TRBV5-1 | CASSFRTGNTGELFF | TGCGCCAGCAGCTTTCGGACAGGGAACACCGGGGAGCTGTTTTTT
. | many | 14 | TRBJ2-1 | TRBV6-5 | CASTSRHTYNEQFF | TGTGCCAGCACCTCCAGGCATACCTACAATGAGCAGTTCTTC
. | . | 12 | TRBJ2-7 | TRBV19 | CASSGAFYEQYF | TGTGCCAGTAGTGGGGCATTTTACGAGCAGTACTTC
TRBD2 | . | 16 | TRBJ2-5 | TRBV5-1 | CASSLAASGGQETQYF | TGCGCCAGCAGCTTGGCGGCTAGCGGGGGTCAAGAGACCCAGTACTTC
TRBD2 | many | 16 | TRBJ2-5 | TRBV20-1 | CSARGGASGGLETQYF | TGCAGTGCTAGAGGGGGGGCTAGCGGGGGCTTGGAGACCCAGTACTTC
. | many | 18 | TRBJ1-1 | TRBV12-3/TRBV12-4 | CASSWHGQTQSAHTEAFF | TGTGCCAGCAGCTGGCACGGACAGACCCAGTCCGCACACACTGAAGCTTTCTTT
TRBD2 | many | 13 | TRBJ2-1 | TRBV9 | CASSSHTGTSQFF | TGTGCCAGCAGCTCGCATACCGGGACTAGTCAGTTCTTC